What follows are 23 T cell receptor beta chains derived from one specimen sequenced in a study of CD8+ T cells in alopecia areata. RNA, once extracted, was reverse transcribed into cDNA for use as the sequencing template. The data were produced by immunoSEQ multiplex PCR, yet TCRdb's version contains in-frame clones alone and is incomplete. The sample lists more than 90,000 clones; over 60% were seen once. Material for sequencing was CD4+ T cells sorted from blood. These receptors originate from a human donor in good health.

V is TRBV10-2 and J is TRBJ1-5, with 7 positions matching TRBD1. Germline CDR1 and CDR2: WSHSY and SAAADI. The V gene end was trimmed by 6 bases and the J gene end by 0 bases; junction bases not matched to a gene: 5. This CDR3 is 15 amino acids long. The CDR3 nucleotides read TGCGCCAGCAGCGACAGGGTTGGTAGCAATCAGCCCCAGCATTTT. Encoded protein: CASSDRVGSNQPQHF.

This clone was observed a single time. V usage is TRBV29-1 and J usage is TRBJ1-1; D may be TRBD1 (5 bases). V lost 4 bases and J lost 1, with 13 bases in between. Germline CDR1 and CDR2: SQVTM and ANQGSEA. This CDR3 is 14 amino acids long. The CDR3 DNA reads as TGCAGCGTTGGATTAGGACACCAGAACACTGAAGCTTTCTTT. Amino acid sequence: CSVGLGHQNTEAFF. Full variable domain (outside the CDR3, taken from reference TRBV29-1 and TRBJ1-1): SAVISQKPSRDICQRGTSLTIQCQVDSQVTMMFWYRQQPGQSLTLIATANQGSEATYESGFVIDKFPISRPNLTFSTLTVSNMSPEDSSIYLCSVGLGHQNTEAFFGQGTRLTVV.

This clone was detected once. The rearrangement uses TRBV27 and TRBJ1-5; D is possibly TRBD1 (6 bases). The CDR3 spans 15 residues. Per germline, CDR1 MNHEY and CDR2 SMNVEV (reference sequence). V was shortened by 3 bases and J by 1 base, with 10 bases between the two germline ends. The CDR3 reads CASSFRGGSNQPQHF. The CDR3 bases are TGTGCCAGCAGTTTCAGGGGAGGGAGCAATCAGCCCCAGCATTTT.

This clone was seen a few times. V gene TRBV7-9 combines with J gene TRBJ2-2, with D unresolved. V lost 4 bases and J 6 bases, leaving 9 bases between the germline ends. The CDR3 spans 13 residues. CDR1 is SEHNR, CDR2 FQNEAQ, per germline (reference sequence). CDR3 sequence: CASSSSGAGELFF. The CDR3 DNA follows: TGTGCCAGCAGCTCCTCCGGCGCCGGGGAGCTGTTTTTT.

CDR3 sequence: CSVAPTGGYTF. CDR3 bases: TGCAGCGTTGCGCCGACTGGTGGCTACACCTTC. The rearrangement joins TRBV29-1 to TRBJ1-2; D not certain. The CDR3 consists of 11 residues. The V gene lost 4 bases and the J gene lost 7 bases, with 10 bases spanning the gap. The germline gives CDR1 SQVTM, CDR2 ANQGSEA.

The J gene is TRBJ2-1, the V gene TRBV11-2; 11 bases fit TRBD2. The trim removed 1 base at V and 15 bases at J, leaving 11 bases unmatched. The CDR3 totals 15 residues. Germline V gene lookup returns CDR1 SGHAT and CDR2 FQNNGV. The CDR3 DNA sequence: TGTGCCAGCAGCTTAGGGGTAGCGGGGGGGCCCTACGTGTTCTTC. Amino acids: CASSLGVAGGPYVFF.

V is TRBV13 and J is TRBJ2-1; 11 bases agree with TRBD2. Germline CDR1 and CDR2: PRHDT and FYEKMQ (reference sequence). This CDR3 spans 16 amino acids. The ends lost 8 bases at V and 11 bases at J; junction bases unmatched: 17. The CDR3 loop is CASVAGGAHGPGKQFF. The CDR3 DNA is TGTGCCAGCGTAGCGGGGGGGGCCCATGGTCCTGGTAAGCAGTTCTTC.

This chain joins TRBV5-1 and TRBJ2-2, with D uncertain. The CDR3 totals 16 residues. The germline V gene has CDR1 SGHRS and CDR2 YFSETQ. V lost 4 bases, J lost 1 base, and 14 bases lay in between. CDR3 sequence: CASSGQASLNTGELFF. CDR3 coding DNA: TGCGCCAGCAGCGGTCAGGCCAGTTTGAACACCGGGGAGCTGTTTTTT.

The V and J genes are TRBV7-2 and TRBJ1-2; possibly TRBD1 for D (6 bases). V lost 5 bases and J 2 bases, leaving 12 bases between the germline ends. The CDR3 sequence is 14 residues long. Germline V gene sequence: CDR1 SGHTA, CDR2 FQGNSA. The CDR3 nucleotides read TGTGCCAGCAGCCAACAGGGCTCGAACTATGGCTACACCTTC. Its protein product is CASSQQGSNYGYTF.

This clone turned up a few times. The chain links TRBV7-9 to TRBJ2-3, with a possible D match to TRBD2 (5 bases). The germline CDR1 and CDR2 sequences are SEHNR and FQNEAQ (reference sequence). V lost 5 bases to trimming and J lost 4 bases, with 13 bases between them. This CDR3 has 14 residues. The CDR3 DNA is TGTGCCAGCAGCCCGAGCGCGGGTGCAGATACGCAGTATTTT. Translating it yields CASSPSAGADTQYF.

The V and J genes are TRBV18 and TRBJ2-1, with D perhaps given as TRBD1 or TRBD2 (6 bases each). V was pared by 2 bases and J by 7 bases, with 9 bases between. The CDR3 contains 13 residues. Per germline, CDR1 KGHSH and CDR2 LQKENI. CDR3 amino acids: CASSPGGPNEQFF. CDR3 bases: TGTGCCAGCTCACCAGGGGGGCCGAATGAGCAGTTCTTC.

V gene TRBV30 combines with J gene TRBJ2-2, with TRBD2 identical over 9 bases. V was clipped by 6 bases and J by 2 bases; unmatched bases: 10. Per the germline V gene, CDR1 is GTSNPN and CDR2 is SVGIG (reference sequence). This CDR3 comprises 16 residues. CDR3 sequence: CACPATSGPNTGELFF. CDR3 DNA: TGTGCCTGCCCTGCAACTAGCGGGCCAAACACCGGGGAGCTGTTTTTT.

The CDR3 sequence: CASSLMWGNTEAFF. The CDR3 DNA reads TGTGCCAGCAGCTTGATGTGGGGAAACACTGAAGCTTTCTTT. The V call is TRBV5-4, the J call TRBJ1-1; D unresolved. The CDR3 has 14 residues. Germline CDR1 is SGHNT and CDR2 is YYREEE (reference sequence). V was clipped by 1 base and J by 2 bases, with 9 bases between them.

This clone was picked up one time. This chain links TRBV5-1 with TRBJ2-7; the D gene is possibly TRBD1 (6 bases). The CDR3 sequence is 16 residues long. Deletions cut 0 bases from V and 7 bases from J, with 20 bases between. Germline loops: CDR1 SGHRS, CDR2 YFSETQ. The CDR3 nucleotides read TGCGCCAGCAGCTTGGGACAGGCCAACCCTTCTGGGGAGCAGTACTTC. Its translation is CASSLGQANPSGEQYF.

The table lists this clone with a few counts. The genes are TRBV29-1 and TRBJ2-7, with 9 nucleotides matching TRBD1. Per the germline V gene, CDR1 is SQVTM and CDR2 is ANQGSEA. J lost 2 bases, V lost 4 bases, and 9 bases had no gene match. The CDR3 is 15 amino acids. CDR3 nucleotide sequence: TGCAGCGTTGTAACTCTCGGGACAGGGACCTACGAGCAGTACTTC. It is translated as CSVVTLGTGTYEQYF.

The chain has TRBV5-6 and TRBJ1-2; D is undetermined. Trimming stripped 2 bases from V and 5 bases from J, with 10 bases between. The germline gives CDR1 SGHDT, CDR2 YYEEEE. The CDR3 contains 13 residues. In DNA form, the CDR3 reads TGTGCCAGCAGCTTCTACGGCACTTATGGCTACACCTTC. The encoded protein is CASSFYGTYGYTF. The full variable domain, in which reference TRBV5-6 and TRBJ1-2 provide the parts outside the CDR3, is DAGVTQSPTHLIKTRGQQVTLRCSPKSGHDTVSWYQQALGQGPQFIFQYYEEEERQRGNFPDRFSGHQFPNYSSELNVNALLLGDSALYLCASSFYGTYGYTFGSGTRLTVV.

This rearrangement joins TRBV29-1 to TRBJ2-3, with D perhaps being TRBD1 or TRBD2 (5 bases each). The V gene lost 4 bases and the J gene lost 3 bases, with 20 bases spanning the gap. Germline CDR1 reads SQVTM; CDR2 reads ANQGSEA. The CDR3 consists of 16 residues. CDR3 loop: CSVGPRDATWTDTQYF. The CDR3 nucleotides are TGCAGCGTTGGACCCCGGGACGCGACATGGACAGATACGCAGTATTTT.

A few counts support this clone. The J gene is TRBJ2-2, the V gene TRBV2; D is undetermined. V was shortened by 6 bases and J by 0 bases, with 8 bases between the two germline ends. The CDR3 has 14 residues. Germline CDR1 reads SNHLY; CDR2 reads FYNNEI. CDR3 coding DNA: TGTGCCAGCAGAGGGAAGACGAACACCGGGGAGCTGTTTTTT. Its translation: CASRGKTNTGELFF.

The V and J genes are TRBV27 and TRBJ1-6; D not certain. V lost 2 bases to trimming and J lost 7 bases, with 15 bases between them. Germline values: CDR1 MNHEY, CDR2 SMNVEV (reference sequence). The CDR3 totals 16 residues. CDR3 nucleotide sequence: TGTGCCAGCAGTTTAGGCTTCGGCTTAAGGAATTCACCCCTCCACTTT. It yields the protein CASSLGFGLRNSPLHF.

The chain combines TRBV5-1 with TRBJ2-2, with TRBD1 matching 10 bases. Germline V gene lookup returns CDR1 SGHRS and CDR2 YFSETQ. The ends lost 4 bases at V and 3 bases at J; junction bases unmatched: 0. The CDR3 spans 14 residues. In nucleotides, the CDR3 is TGCGCCAGCAGCGGGACAGGGGACACCGGGGAGCTGTTTTTT. This encodes CASSGTGDTGELFF.

A few counts support this clone. The rearrangement uses TRBV7-6 and TRBJ2-5; D unclear. With 1 base removed from V and 5 bases from J, the gap between germline ends came to 11 bases. The germline gives CDR1 SGHVS, CDR2 FNYEAQ. The CDR3 extends over 14 amino acids. The CDR3 DNA sequence: TGTGCCAGCAGCTTAGGACTCGCCGAGGAGACCCAGTACTTC. Protein: CASSLGLAEETQYF.

The rearrangement joins TRBV5-4 to TRBJ2-3, with 11 nucleotides matching TRBD2. This CDR3 contains 15 residues. Germline lookup yields CDR1 SGHNT and CDR2 YYREEE (reference sequence). Trimming removed 4 bases from V and 4 bases from J; junction bases left unmatched: 5. DNA of the CDR3: TGTGCCAGCAGCACGACTAGCGGGGTCGCAGATACGCAGTATTTT. As protein: CASSTTSGVADTQYF.

This sequence joins TRBV19 and TRBJ1-1; no clear D. The CDR3 sequence is 13 residues long. The germline V gene encodes CDR1 LNHDA and CDR2 SQIVND (reference sequence). The V gene lost 5 bases and the J gene lost 0 bases, with 7 bases spanning the gap. The CDR3 protein is CASSEDMNTEAFF. CDR3 nucleotides: TGTGCCAGTAGTGAAGACATGAACACTGAAGCTTTCTTT.